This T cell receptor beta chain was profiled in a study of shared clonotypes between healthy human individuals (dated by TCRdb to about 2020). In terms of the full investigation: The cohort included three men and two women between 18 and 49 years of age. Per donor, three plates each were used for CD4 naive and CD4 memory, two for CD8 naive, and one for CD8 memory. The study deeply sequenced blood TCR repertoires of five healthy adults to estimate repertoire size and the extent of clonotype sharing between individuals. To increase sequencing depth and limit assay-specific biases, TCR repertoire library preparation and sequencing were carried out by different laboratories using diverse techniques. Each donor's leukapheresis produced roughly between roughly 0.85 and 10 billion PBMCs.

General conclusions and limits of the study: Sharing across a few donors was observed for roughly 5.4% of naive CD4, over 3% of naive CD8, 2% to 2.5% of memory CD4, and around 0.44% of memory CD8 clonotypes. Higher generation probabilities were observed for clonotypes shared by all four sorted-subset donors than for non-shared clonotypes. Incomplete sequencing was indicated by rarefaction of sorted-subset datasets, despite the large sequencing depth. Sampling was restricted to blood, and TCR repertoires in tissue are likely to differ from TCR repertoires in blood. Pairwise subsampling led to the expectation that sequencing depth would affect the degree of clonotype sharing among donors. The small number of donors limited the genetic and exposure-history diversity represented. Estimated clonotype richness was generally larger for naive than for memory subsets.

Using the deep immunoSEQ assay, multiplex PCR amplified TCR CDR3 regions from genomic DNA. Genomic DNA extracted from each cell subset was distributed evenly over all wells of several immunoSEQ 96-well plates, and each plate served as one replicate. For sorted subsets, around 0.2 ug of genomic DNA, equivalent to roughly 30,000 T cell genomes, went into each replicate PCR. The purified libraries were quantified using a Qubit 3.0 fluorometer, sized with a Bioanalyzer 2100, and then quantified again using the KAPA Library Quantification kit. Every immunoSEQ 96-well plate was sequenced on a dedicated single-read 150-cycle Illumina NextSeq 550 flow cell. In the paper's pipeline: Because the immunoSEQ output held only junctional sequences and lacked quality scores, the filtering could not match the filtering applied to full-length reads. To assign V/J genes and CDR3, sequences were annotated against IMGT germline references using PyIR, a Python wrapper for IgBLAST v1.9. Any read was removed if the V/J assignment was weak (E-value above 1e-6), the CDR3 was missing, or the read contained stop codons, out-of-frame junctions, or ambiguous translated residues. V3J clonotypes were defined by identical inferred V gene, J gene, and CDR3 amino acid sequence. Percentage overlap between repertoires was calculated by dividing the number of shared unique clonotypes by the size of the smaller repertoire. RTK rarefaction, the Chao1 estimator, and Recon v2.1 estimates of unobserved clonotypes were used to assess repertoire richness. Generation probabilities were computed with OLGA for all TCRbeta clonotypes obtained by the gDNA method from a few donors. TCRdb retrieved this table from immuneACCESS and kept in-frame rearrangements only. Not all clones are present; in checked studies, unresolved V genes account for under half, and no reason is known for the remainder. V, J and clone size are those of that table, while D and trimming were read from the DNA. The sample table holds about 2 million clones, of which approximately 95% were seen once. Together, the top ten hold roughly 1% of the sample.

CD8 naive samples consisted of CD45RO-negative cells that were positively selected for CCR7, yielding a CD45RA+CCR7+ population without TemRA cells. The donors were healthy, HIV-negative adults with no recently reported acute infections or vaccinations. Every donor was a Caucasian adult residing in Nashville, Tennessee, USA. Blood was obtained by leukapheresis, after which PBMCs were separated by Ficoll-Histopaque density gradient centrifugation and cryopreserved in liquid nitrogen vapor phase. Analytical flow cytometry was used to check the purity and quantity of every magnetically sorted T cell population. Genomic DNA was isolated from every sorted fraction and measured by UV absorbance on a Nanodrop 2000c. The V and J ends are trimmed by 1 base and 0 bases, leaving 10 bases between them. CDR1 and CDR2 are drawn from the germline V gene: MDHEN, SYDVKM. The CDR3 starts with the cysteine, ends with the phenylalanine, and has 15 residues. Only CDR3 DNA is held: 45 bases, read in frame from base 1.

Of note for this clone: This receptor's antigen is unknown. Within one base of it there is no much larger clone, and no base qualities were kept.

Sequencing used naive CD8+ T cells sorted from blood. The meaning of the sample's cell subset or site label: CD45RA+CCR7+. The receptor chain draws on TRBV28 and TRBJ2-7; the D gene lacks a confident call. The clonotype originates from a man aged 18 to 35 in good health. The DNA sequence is TGTGCCAGCAGTTTATTTCCCGCAGCCTCCTACGAGCAGTACTTC. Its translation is CASSLFPAASYEQYF.